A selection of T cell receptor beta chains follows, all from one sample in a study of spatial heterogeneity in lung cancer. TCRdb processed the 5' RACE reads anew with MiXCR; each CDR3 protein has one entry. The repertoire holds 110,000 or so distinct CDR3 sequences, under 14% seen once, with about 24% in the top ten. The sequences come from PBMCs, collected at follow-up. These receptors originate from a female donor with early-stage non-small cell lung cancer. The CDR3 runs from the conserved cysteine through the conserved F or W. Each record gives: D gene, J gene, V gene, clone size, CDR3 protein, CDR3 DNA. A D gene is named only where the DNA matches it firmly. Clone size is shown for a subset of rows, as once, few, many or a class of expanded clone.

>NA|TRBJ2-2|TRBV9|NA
CASSPLGASPTGELFF
TGTGCCAGCAGCCCGCTCGGGGCGTCGCCCACCGGGGAGCTGTTTTTT
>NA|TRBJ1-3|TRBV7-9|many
CASSFGLGRLNTIYF
TGTGCCAGCAGCTTCGGCTTAGGGCGTTTGAACACCATATATTTT
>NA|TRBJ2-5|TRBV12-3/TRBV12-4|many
CASTRTQETQYF
TGTGCCAGCACCCGGACCCAAGAGACCCAGTACTTC
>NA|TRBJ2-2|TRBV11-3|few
CASSPRSGELFF
TGTGCCAGCAGCCCCCGGAGCGGGGAGCTGTTTTTT
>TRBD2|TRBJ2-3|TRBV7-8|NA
CASSSPLGAGGPDTQYF
TGTGCCAGCAGCTCTCCCCTAGGGGCGGGAGGACCAGATACGCAGTATTTT
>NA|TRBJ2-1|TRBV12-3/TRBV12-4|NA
CASQRTVYNEQFF
TGTGCCAGCCAAAGGACAGTCTACAATGAGCAGTTCTTC
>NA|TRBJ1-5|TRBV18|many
CASSENEPSIYRDGSGSNQPQHF
TGTGCCAGCTCCGAGAATGAACCAAGTATTTACCGGGACGGCTCGGGGAGCAATCAGCCCCAGCATTTT
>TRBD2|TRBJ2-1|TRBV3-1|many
CASRGTSGREEQFF
TGTGCCAGCCGGGGGACTAGCGGGAGGGAGGAGCAGTTCTTC
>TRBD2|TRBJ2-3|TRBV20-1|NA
CSAIPGLATDTQYF
TGCAGTGCTATACCGGGACTAGCGACAGATACGCAGTATTTT
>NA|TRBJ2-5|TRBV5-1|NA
CASSYDQETQYF
TGCGCCAGCAGCTATGACCAAGAGACCCAGTACTTC
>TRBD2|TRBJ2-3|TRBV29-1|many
CSVCSGSTDTQYF
TGCAGCGTTTGTAGCGGGAGCACAGATACGCAGTATTTT
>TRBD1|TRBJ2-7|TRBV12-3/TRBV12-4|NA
CASKPGQDVYEQYF
TGTGCCAGCAAGCCGGGACAGGACGTCTACGAGCAGTACTTC
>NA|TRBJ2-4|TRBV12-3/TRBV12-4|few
CASRPNRGKNIQYF
TGTGCCAGCAGACCAAATCGGGGAAAAAACATTCAGTACTTC
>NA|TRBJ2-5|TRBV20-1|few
CSAQRTPQETQYF
TGCAGTGCTCAGCGGACCCCCCAAGAGACCCAGTACTTC
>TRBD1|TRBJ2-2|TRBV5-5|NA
CASSPLTGAAGELFF
TGTGCCAGCAGCCCACTAACAGGGGCAGCCGGGGAGCTGTTTTTT
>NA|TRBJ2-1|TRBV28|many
CASNVHPNEQFF
TGTGCCAGCAACGTTCACCCCAATGAGCAGTTCTTC
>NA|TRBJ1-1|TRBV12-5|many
CAVLRGEMNTEAFF
TGTGCCGTTCTTCGGGGGGAGATGAACACTGAAGCTTTCTTT
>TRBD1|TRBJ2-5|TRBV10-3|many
CAISESLGTGRRDAQYF
TGTGCCATCAGTGAGTCCCTAGGGACAGGACGAAGGGATGCCCAGTACTTC
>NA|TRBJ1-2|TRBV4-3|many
CASSQDFQGSSGGYTF
TGCGCCAGCAGCCAAGATTTCCAGGGTTCGAGCGGCGGCTACACCTTC
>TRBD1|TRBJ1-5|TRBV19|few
CASTPTGTASNQPQHF
TGTGCCAGTACCCCGACCGGGACAGCATCAAATCAGCCCCAGCATTTT
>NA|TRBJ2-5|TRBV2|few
CASRPRTAQETQYF
TGTGCCAGCCGACCTAGGACAGCCCAAGAGACCCAGTACTTC
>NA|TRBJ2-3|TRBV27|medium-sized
CASRRDQRDTQYF
TGTGCCAGCAGAAGGGACCAGCGGGATACGCAGTATTTT
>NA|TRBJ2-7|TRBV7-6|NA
CASSLAIGPAGIYEQYF
TGTGCCAGCAGCTTAGCGATAGGCCCGGCGGGGATTTACGAGCAGTACTTC
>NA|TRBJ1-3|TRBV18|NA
CASSPRYAGGSGNTIYF
TGTGCCAGCTCACCACGATACGCCGGAGGTTCTGGAAACACCATATATTTT
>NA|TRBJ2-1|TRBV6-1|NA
CASSEVSGTNEQFF
TGTGCCAGCAGTGAAGTATCAGGGACCAATGAGCAGTTCTTC
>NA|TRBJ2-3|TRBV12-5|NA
CASGLMVSTDTQYF
TGTGCTAGTGGTTTGATGGTCAGCACAGATACGCAGTATTTT
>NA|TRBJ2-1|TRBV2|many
CASDRQGVNEQFF
TGTGCCAGCGATCGGCAGGGAGTTAATGAGCAGTTCTTC
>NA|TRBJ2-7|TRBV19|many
CASSTDAQRYEQYF
TGTGCCAGTAGTACCGACGCCCAGCGATACGAGCAGTACTTC
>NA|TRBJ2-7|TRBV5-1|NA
CASSSDGTSEQYF
TGCGCCAGCAGCTCGGATGGGACTTCCGAGCAGTACTTC
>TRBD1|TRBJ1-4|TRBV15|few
CATSTSGTGLYEKLFF
TGTGCCACCAGCACCTCCGGGACAGGGCTTTATGAAAAACTGTTTTTT
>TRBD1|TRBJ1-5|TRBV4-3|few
CASSHRQGDQPQHF
TGCGCCAGCAGCCACCGACAGGGCGATCAGCCCCAGCATTTT
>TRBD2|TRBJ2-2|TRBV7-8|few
CASSLEGGRWAGELFF
TGTGCCAGCAGCTTAGAGGGCGGGAGGTGGGCCGGGGAGCTGTTTTTT
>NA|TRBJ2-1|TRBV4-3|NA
CASSQDFPVSSYNEQFF
TGCGCCAGCAGCCAAGATTTTCCAGTGAGCTCCTACAATGAGCAGTTCTTC
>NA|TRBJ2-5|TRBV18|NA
CASSSDLQETQYF
TGTGCCAGCTCCAGCGATCTGCAAGAGACCCAGTACTTC
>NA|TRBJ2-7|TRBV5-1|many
CASSVQTGGSYEQYF
TGCGCCAGCAGCGTACAAACTGGAGGGTCCTACGAGCAGTACTTC
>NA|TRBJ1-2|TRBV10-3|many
CAISERGYGYTF
TGTGCCATCAGTGAGAGGGGTTATGGCTACACCTTC
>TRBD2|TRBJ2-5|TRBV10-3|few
CAISGTSGTQETQYF
TGTGCCATCAGTGGAACTAGCGGTACTCAAGAGACCCAGTACTTC
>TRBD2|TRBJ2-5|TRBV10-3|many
CAISSQLAGHQETQYF
TGTGCCATCAGTTCCCAACTAGCGGGACACCAAGAGACCCAGTACTTC
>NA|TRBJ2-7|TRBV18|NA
CASSQRETGFGEQYF
TGTGCCAGCTCTCAACGAGAGACAGGTTTCGGCGAGCAGTACTTC
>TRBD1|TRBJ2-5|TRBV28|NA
CASRDAGTAKETQYF
TGTGCCAGCAGGGACGCCGGGACAGCAAAAGAGACCCAGTACTTC
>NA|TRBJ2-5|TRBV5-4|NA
CASSRYQETQYF
TGTGCCAGCAGCCGGTACCAAGAGACCCAGTACTTC
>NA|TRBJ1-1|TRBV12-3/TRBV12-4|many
CASNLGGNTEAFF
TGTGCCAGCAACCTCGGGGGGAACACTGAAGCTTTCTTT
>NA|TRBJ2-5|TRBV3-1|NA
CASSQAPETQYF
TGTGCCAGCAGCCAGGCTCCGGAGACCCAGTACTTC
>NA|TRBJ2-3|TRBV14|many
CASSQGRHTDTQYF
TGTGCCAGCAGCCAGGGACGCCACACAGATACGCAGTATTTT
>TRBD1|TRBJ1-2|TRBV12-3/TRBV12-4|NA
CASSSTMGDPTGDYGYTF
TGTGCCAGCAGTTCGACCATGGGAGACCCGACAGGGGACTATGGCTACACCTTC
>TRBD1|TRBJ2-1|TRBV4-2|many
CASSQEQGPSSYNEQFF
TGTGCCAGCAGCCAAGAACAGGGGCCAAGCTCCTACAATGAGCAGTTCTTC
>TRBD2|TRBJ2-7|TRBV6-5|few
CASSYLAGESYEQYF
TGTGCCAGCAGCTATCTAGCGGGAGAGTCCTACGAGCAGTACTTC
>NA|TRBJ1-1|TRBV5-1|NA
CASSPTQALNTEAFF
TGCGCCAGCAGCCCAACACAGGCCCTGAACACTGAAGCTTTCTTT
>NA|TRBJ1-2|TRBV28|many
CASSSYGQSSNYGYTF
TGTGCCAGCAGTTCATATGGACAGTCCTCTAACTATGGCTACACCTTC
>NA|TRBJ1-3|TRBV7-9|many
CASSELGRTSGNTIYF
TGTGCCAGCAGCGAACTCGGACGGACCTCTGGAAACACCATATATTTT
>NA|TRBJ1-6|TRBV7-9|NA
CASSSRGYSPLHF
TGTGCCAGCAGCTCGAGAGGGTATTCACCCCTCCACTTT
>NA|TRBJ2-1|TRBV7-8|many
CASSPMPGVSYNEQFF
TGTGCCAGCAGCCCGATGCCGGGAGTCTCCTACAATGAGCAGTTCTTC